The rows below give T cell receptor beta chains drawn from one sample of a study of blood T cell repertoires in COVID-19. The table came from immunoSEQ multiplex PCR; TCRdb's copy has only in-frame clones and leaves some out. The profile covers fewer than 300,000 clones, with 70% to 85% appearing a single time and more than 1.4% taken by the ten largest. The sample was peripheral blood. Receptors were obtained from a human donor with COVID-19, enrolled during active disease. The donor label of this sample is uncertain. Each CDR3 is given with its conserved first and last residue. A D gene is named only where the DNA matches it firmly. Not all rows give a size; the values are once, few, many and, for expanded clones, a class.

CDR3	DNA	size	D	length	V	J
CASSLWGGLGYTF	TGTGCCAGCAGCTTGTGGGGAGGGTTGGGCTACACCTTC	once	.	13	TRBV5-6	TRBJ1-2
CASSAQGELFF	TGTGCCAGCAGTGCCCAGGGGGAGCTGTTTTTT	.	.	11	TRBV5-4	TRBJ2-2
CASSLTLGVWNEQFF	TGTGCCAGCAGCTTGACCCTCGGAGTTTGGAATGAGCAGTTCTTC	once	.	15	TRBV5-8	TRBJ2-1
CAWSVQQGAGELFF	TGTGCCTGGAGTGTTCAGCAGGGCGCCGGGGAGCTGTTTTTT	.	.	14	TRBV30	TRBJ2-2
CATSRDRAGNQPQHF	TGTGCCACCAGCAGAGATCGGGCGGGAAATCAGCCCCAGCATTTT	.	.	15	TRBV15	TRBJ1-5
CAWSVSGSGNQPQHF	TGTGCCTGGAGTGTATCAGGTTCGGGCAATCAGCCCCAGCATTTT	.	.	15	TRBV30	TRBJ1-5
CASSLTSGRYGDTQYF	TGTGCCAGCAGCTTGACTAGCGGGAGGTATGGAGATACGCAGTATTTT	.	TRBD2	16	TRBV7-3	TRBJ2-3
CASSSGGYNEQFF	TGTGCCAGTAGTTCGGGAGGGTACAATGAGCAGTTCTTC	.	TRBD2	13	TRBV19	TRBJ2-1
CASSPNRGNSPLHF	TGTGCCAGCAGCCCAAACAGGGGTAATTCACCCCTCCACTTT	.	TRBD1	14	TRBV9	TRBJ1-6
CASSRSWTVAGNTIYF	TGTGCCAGCAGTCGAAGCTGGACAGTTGCTGGAAACACCATATATTTT	.	.	16	TRBV6-6	TRBJ1-3
CAWSAGGPEDTEAFF	TGTGCCTGGAGTGCAGGGGGACCAGAGGACACTGAAGCTTTCTTT	.	TRBD1	15	TRBV30	TRBJ1-1
CASSREQGGSQPQHF	TGTGCCAGCAGTCGAGAACAGGGTGGGAGCCAGCCCCAGCATTTT	.	.	15	TRBV6-5	TRBJ1-5
CASSPVGGGPGANVLTF	TGTGCCAGCAGCCCGGTGGGCGGGGGGCCTGGGGCCAACGTCCTGACTTTC	.	TRBD2	17	TRBV6-4	TRBJ2-6
CASSHRPGTSGIDEQFF	TGTGCCAGCAGTCATCGACCCGGGACTAGCGGGATCGATGAGCAGTTCTTC	.	TRBD2	17	TRBV28	TRBJ2-1
CASRGQMSSYNSPLHF	TGTGCCAGCAGGGGACAGATGAGCTCCTATAATTCACCCCTCCACTTT	.	TRBD1	16	TRBV2	TRBJ1-6
CASSLDPGNTGELFF	TGTGCCAGCAGCTTAGACCCGGGGAACACCGGGGAGCTGTTTTTT	few	.	15	TRBV7-2	TRBJ2-2
CSVGRTPWYGYTF	TGCAGCGTTGGCAGGACACCTTGGTATGGCTACACCTTC	.	.	13	TRBV29-1	TRBJ1-2
CASSLGQGQGGETQYF	TGTGCCAGCAGCTTAGGACAGGGACAGGGCGGAGAGACCCAGTACTTC	.	TRBD1	16	TRBV11-2	TRBJ2-5
CASSPPRTSGWEETQYF	TGTGCCAGCAGCCCTCCCCGGACTAGCGGGTGGGAAGAGACCCAGTACTTC	few	TRBD2	17	TRBV5-6	TRBJ2-5
CASSSGTGPFERFF	TGCGCCAGCAGCTCCGGGACAGGACCCTTTGAACGCTTCTTT	.	TRBD1	14	TRBV5-1	TRBJ1-1
CASGGQGGTGELFF	TGTGCTAGTGGTGGACAGGGGGGGACCGGGGAGCTGTTTTTT	.	TRBD1	14	TRBV12-5	TRBJ2-2
CASSTLGLANYNEQFF	TGTGCCAGTAGTACCCTGGGACTAGCGAACTACAATGAGCAGTTCTTC	.	TRBD2	16	TRBV19	TRBJ2-1
CASSIVGDSYTDTQYF	TGTGCCAGTAGTATAGTGGGGGACTCCTACACAGATACGCAGTATTTT	.	.	16	TRBV19	TRBJ2-3
CASSTGGDDEKLFF	TGTGCCAGTAGTACAGGGGGCGATGATGAAAAACTGTTTTTT	.	TRBD1	14	TRBV19	TRBJ1-4
CASSYYRAGSNSPLHF	TGCGCCAGCAGCTACTACAGGGCCGGGTCTAATTCACCCCTCCACTTT	.	.	16	TRBV4-3	TRBJ1-6
CASNHLGRGYTF	TGTGCCAGCAACCATCTCGGGAGGGGCTACACCTTC	.	.	12	TRBV3-1/TRBV3-2	TRBJ1-2
CASSLEDYRYNEQFF	TGTGCCAGCAGTTTGGAGGACTACCGCTACAATGAGCAGTTCTTC	.	.	15	TRBV28	TRBJ2-1
CSVELAGTDTQYF	TGCAGCGTTGAACTAGCGGGCACAGATACGCAGTATTTT	.	TRBD2	13	TRBV29-1	TRBJ2-3
CASSFGGTKTQYF	TGTGCCAGCAGTTTTGGGGGGACGAAGACCCAGTACTTC	.	.	13	TRBV12-3/TRBV12-4	TRBJ2-5
CASSPRTSGRIYNEQFF	TGCGCCAGCAGCCCCAGGACTAGCGGGAGGATTTACAATGAGCAGTTCTTC	.	TRBD2	17	TRBV4-1	TRBJ2-1
CASSSSRTGGSYEQYF	TGTGCCAGCAGTTCCTCGCGGACAGGGGGCTCCTACGAGCAGTACTTC	few	TRBD1	16	TRBV27	TRBJ2-7
CSVERGREAFF	TGCAGCGTTGAGAGGGGGCGCGAAGCTTTCTTT	.	TRBD1	11	TRBV29-1	TRBJ1-1